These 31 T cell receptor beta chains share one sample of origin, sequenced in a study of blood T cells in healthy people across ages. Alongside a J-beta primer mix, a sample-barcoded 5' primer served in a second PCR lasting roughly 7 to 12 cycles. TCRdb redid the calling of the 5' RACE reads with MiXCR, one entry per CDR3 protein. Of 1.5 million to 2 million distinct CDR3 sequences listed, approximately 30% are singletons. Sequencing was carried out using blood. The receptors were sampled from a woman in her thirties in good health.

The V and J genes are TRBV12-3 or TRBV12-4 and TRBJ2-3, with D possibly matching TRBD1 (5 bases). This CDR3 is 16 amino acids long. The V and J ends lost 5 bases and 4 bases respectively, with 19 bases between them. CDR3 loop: CASSPRRGLKADTQYF. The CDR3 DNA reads TGTGCCAGCAGTCCCCGTAGGGGTTTGAAGGCAGATACGCAGTATTTT.

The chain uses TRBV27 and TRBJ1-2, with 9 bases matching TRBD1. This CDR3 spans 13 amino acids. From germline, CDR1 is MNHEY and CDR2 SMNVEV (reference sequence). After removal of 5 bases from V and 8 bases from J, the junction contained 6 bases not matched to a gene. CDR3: CASSKRTGEGYTF. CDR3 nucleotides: TGTGCCAGCAGTAAAAGGACAGGGGAAGGCTACACCTTC.

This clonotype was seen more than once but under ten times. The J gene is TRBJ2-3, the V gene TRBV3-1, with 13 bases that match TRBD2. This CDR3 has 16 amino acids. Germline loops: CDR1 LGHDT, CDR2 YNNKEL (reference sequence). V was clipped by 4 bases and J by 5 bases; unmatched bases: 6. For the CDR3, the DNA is TGTGCCAGCAGCCTTACTAGCGGGGGGGCCTTAGATACGCAGTATTTT. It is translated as CASSLTSGGALDTQYF.

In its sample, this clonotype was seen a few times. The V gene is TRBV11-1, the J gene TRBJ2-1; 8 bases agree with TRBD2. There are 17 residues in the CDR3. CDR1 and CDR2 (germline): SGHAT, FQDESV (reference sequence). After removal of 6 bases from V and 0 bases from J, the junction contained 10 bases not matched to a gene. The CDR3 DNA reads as TGTGCCAGCAGGCGAGCGGTAGCGGGGAGCTCCTACAATGAGCAGTTCTTC. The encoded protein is CASRRAVAGSSYNEQFF.

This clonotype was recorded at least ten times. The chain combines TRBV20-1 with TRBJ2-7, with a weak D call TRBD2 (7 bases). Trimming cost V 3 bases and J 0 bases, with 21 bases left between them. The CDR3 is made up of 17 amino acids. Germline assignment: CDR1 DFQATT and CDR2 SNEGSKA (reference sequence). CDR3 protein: CSARAPVGGGSSYEQYF. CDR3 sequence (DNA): TGCAGTGCTAGGGCTCCCGTGGGCGGGGGCAGCTCCTACGAGCAGTACTTC.

The CDR3 region has the DNA TGTGCCAGCAGGAGGGCGGGAGTCTCCTACGAGCAGTACTTC. It yields the protein CASRRAGVSYEQYF. The chain has TRBV5-5 and TRBJ2-7; 7 bases map to TRBD2. V gave up 5 bases and J gave up 0 bases; unmatched junction bases: 5. This CDR3 is 14 amino acids long. CDR1 SGHKS and CDR2 YYEKEE come from the germline V gene (reference sequence). The complete variable domain, with remaining parts taken from reference TRBV5-5 and TRBJ2-7, reads DAGVTQSPTHLIKTRGQQVTLRCSPISGHKSVSWYQQVLGQGPQFIFQYYEKEERGRGNFPDRFSARQFPNYSSELNVNALLLGDSALYLCASRRAGVSYEQYFGPGTRLTVT.

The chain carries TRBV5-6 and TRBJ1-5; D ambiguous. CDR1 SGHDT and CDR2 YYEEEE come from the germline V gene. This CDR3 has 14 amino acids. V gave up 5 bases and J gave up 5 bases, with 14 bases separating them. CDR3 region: CASSSRVEDQPQHF. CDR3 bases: TGTGCCAGCAGTTCCCGGGTCGAAGATCAGCCCCAGCATTTT.

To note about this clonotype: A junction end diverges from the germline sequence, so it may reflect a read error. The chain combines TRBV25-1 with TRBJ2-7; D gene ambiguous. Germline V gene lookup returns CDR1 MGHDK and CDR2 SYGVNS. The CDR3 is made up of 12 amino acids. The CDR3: CAGSAQEYEQYF. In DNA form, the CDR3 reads TGTGCCGGCAGTGCCCAGGAATACGAGCAGTACTTC.

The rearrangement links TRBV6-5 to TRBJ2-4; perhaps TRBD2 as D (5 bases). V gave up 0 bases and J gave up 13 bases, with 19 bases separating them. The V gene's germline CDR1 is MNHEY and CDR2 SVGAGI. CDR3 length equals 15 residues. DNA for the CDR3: TGTGCCAGCAGTTACTCCGGACTTACTACGGGCGCGCAGTACTTC. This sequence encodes CASSYSGLTTGAQYF.

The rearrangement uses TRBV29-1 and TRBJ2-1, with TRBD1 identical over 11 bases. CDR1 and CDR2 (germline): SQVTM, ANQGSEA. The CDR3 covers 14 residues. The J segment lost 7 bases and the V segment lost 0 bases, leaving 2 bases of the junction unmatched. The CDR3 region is CSVEDRDRGNEQFF. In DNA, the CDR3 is TGCAGCGTTGAAGATCGGGACAGGGGGAATGAGCAGTTCTTC.

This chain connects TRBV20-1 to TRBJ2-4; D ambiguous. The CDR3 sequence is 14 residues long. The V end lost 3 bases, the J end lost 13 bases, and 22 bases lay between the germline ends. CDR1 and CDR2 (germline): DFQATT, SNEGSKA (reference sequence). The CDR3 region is CSASADESYNEQYF. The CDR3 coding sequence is TGCAGTGCTAGTGCTGACGAATCCTACAATGAGCAGTACTTC.

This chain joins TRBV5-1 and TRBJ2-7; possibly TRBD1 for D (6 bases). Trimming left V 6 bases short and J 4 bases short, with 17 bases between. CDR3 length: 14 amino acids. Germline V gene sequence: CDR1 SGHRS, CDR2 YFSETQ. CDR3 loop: CASKAADRAYEQYF. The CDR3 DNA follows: TGCGCCAGCAAGGCCGCGGACAGAGCTTACGAGCAGTACTTC.

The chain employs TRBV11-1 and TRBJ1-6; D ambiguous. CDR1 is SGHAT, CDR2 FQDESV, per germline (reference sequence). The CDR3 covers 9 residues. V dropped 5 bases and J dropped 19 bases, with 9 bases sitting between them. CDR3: CASSPVVHF. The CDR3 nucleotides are TGTGCCAGCAGCCCGGTAGTGCACTTT.

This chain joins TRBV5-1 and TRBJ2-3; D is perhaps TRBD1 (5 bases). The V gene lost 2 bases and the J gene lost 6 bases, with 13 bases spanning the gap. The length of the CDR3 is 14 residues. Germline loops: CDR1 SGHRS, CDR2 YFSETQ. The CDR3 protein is CASSFLGAADTQYF. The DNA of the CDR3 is TGCGCCAGCAGCTTCCTTGGGGCGGCGGATACGCAGTATTTT.

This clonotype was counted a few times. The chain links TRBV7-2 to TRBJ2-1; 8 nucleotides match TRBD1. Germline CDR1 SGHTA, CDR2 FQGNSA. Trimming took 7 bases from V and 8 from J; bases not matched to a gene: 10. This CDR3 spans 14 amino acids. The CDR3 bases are TGTGCCAGCACCCAGGACAGGGCCATAGATGAGCAGTTCTTC. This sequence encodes CASTQDRAIDEQFF. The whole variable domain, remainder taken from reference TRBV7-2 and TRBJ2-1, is GAGVSQSPSNKVTEKGKDVELRCDPISGHTALYWYRQSLGQGLEFLIYFQGNSAPDKSGLPSDRFSAERTGGSVSTLTIQRTQQEDSAVYLCASTQDRAIDEQFFGPGTRLTVL.

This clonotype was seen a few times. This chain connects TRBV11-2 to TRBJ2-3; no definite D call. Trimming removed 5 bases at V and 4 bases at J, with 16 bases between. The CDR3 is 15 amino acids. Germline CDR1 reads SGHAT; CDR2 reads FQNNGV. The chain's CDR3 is CASSGAWGRPDTQYF. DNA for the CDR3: TGTGCCAGCAGCGGAGCGTGGGGTAGGCCAGATACGCAGTATTTT.

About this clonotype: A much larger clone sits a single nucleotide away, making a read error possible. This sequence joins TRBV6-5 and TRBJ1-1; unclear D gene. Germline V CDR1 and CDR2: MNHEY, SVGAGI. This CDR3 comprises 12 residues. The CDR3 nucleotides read TGTACCAGCAGTTACGGAATTGGGCGAGCTTTCTTT. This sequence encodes CTSSYGIGRAFF.

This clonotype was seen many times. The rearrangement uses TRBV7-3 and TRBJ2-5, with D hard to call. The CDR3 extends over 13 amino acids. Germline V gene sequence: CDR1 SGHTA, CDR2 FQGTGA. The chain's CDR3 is CARLDRRQETQYF. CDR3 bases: TGTGCACGGCTCGACCGACGACAAGAGACCCAGTACTTC.

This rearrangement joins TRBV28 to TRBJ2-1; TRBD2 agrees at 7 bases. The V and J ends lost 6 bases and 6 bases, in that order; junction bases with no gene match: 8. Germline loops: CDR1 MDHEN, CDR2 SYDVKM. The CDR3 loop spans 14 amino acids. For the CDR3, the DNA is TGTGCCAGCAGCCAGTGGGGGGGGAGCAATGAGCAGTTCTTC. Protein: CASSQWGGSNEQFF.

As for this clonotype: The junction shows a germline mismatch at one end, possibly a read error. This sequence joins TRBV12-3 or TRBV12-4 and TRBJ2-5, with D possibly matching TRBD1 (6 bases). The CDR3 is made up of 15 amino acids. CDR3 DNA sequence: TGTGCCAGCAGTTCCAACCGGGACAAACAAGAGACCCAGGACTTC. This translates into CASSSNRDKQETQDF.

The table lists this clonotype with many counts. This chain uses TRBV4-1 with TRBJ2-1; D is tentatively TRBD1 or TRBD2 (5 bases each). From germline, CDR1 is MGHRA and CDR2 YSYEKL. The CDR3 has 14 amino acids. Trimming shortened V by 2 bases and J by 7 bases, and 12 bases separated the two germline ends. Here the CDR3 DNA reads TGCGCCAGCAGCCAAACTCACGGGACGAATGAGCAGTTCTTC. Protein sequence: CASSQTHGTNEQFF.

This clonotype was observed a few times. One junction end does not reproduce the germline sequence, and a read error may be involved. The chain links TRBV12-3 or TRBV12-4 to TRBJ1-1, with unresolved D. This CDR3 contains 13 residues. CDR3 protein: CANSHTVNTEAFF. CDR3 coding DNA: TGTGCCAACAGTCACACGGTGAACACTGAAGCTTTCTTT.

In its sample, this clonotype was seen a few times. CDR3 bases: TGTGCCAGCAGCCGCAACTCCGGGACCGTTTCTGGAAACACCATATATTTT. This codes for CASSRNSGTVSGNTIYF. The chain carries TRBV7-9 and TRBJ1-3, with TRBD1 as a possible D gene (5 bases). Between the trimmed V and J ends, which lost 5 bases and 1 base, there was a span of 18 bases. The CDR3 runs 17 residues. In germline, CDR1 is SEHNR, CDR2 FQNEAQ (reference sequence).

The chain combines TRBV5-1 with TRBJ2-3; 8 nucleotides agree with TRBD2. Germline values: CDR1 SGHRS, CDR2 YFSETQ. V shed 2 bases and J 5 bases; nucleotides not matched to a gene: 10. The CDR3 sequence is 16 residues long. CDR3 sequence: CASSFGSGSRRDTQYF. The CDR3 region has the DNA TGCGCCAGCAGCTTCGGAAGCGGGAGTAGACGAGATACGCAGTATTTT.

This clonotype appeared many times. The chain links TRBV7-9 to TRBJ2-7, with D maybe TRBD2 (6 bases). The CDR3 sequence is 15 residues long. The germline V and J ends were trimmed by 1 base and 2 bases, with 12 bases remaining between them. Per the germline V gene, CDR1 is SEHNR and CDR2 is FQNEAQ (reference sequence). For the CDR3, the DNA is TGTGCCAGCAGCTTAGGAGTAGCGGCAACCTACGAGCAGTACTTC. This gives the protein CASSLGVAATYEQYF.

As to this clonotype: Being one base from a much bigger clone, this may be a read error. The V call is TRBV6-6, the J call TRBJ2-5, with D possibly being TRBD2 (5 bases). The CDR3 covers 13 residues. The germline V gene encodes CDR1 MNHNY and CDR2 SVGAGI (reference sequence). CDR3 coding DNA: TGTGCCAGCGGTTACGAGGACTCTAGAGAGCAGTACTTC. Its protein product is CASGYEDSREQYF.

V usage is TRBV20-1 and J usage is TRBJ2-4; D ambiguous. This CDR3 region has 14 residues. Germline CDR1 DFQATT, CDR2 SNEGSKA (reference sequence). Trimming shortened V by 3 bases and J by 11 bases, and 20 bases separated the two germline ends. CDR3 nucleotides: TGCAGTGCTAGGCCCGAAAAACCACCCACCCTTCAGTACTTC. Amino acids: CSARPEKPPTLQYF.

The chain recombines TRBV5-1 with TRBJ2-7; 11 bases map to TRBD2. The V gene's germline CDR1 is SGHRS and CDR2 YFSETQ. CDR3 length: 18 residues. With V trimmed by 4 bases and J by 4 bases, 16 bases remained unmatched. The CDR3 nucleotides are TGCGCCAGCAGCAGCGGAGAACTAGCGGGGGTGGCCCTATACGAGCAGTACTTC. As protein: CASSSGELAGVALYEQYF.

CDR3 nucleotide sequence: TGTGCCAGCAGTCCGGACAGGGCATCCCTCGAGCAGTACTTC. Its protein product is CASSPDRASLEQYF. V and J are TRBV6-6 and TRBJ2-4, with TRBD1 matching over 8 bases. The end of the DNA aligns better with TRBJ2-7, so the J call may be wrong. The length of the CDR3 is 14 residues. From germline, CDR1 is MNHNY and CDR2 SVGAGI (reference sequence).

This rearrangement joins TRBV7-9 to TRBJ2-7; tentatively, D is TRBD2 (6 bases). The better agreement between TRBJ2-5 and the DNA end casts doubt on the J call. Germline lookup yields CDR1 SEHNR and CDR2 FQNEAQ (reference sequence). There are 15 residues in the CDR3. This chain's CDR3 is CASSPINRGSETQYF. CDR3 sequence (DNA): TGTGCCAGCAGCCCGATCAACCGGGGGAGCGAGACCCAGTACTTC.

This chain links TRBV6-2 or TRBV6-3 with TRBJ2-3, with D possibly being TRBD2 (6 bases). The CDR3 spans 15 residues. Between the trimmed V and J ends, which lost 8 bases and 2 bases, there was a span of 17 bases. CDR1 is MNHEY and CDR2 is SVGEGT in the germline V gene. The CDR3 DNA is TGTGCCAGCGTTCGGGACTCACCTCTCACAGATACGCAGTATTTT. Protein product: CASVRDSPLTDTQYF.